Shown below are 30 T cell receptor beta chains from a single sample sequenced in a study of T-cell reconstitution after alpha-beta-depleted transplantation in children. During its preparation, the TCRbeta library received unique molecular identifiers. TCRdb re-called the PCR reads through MiXCR, storing one row per CDR3 protein. The repertoire holds 200,000 to 250,000 distinct CDR3 sequences, with more than 10% as singletons. Specimen: PBMCs from the stem cell graft donor, collected from the stem cell graft. Receptors were obtained from a human donor who donated a stem cell graft to a child with acute lymphoblastic leukemia.

This clonotype has ten or more counts. This chain links TRBV2 with TRBJ2-2; 7 bases align to TRBD1. The length of the CDR3 is 14 residues. CDR1 and CDR2 from the germline V gene are SNHLY and FYNNEI. Germline trimming cut 7 bases from V and 1 base from J; bases unmatched to any gene: 3. CDR3 sequence reads: CASNRDRNTGELFF. CDR3 nucleotides: TGTGCCAGCAACCGGGACAGGAACACCGGGGAGCTGTTTTTT.

This clonotype was seen many times. This sequence joins TRBV20-1 and TRBJ1-2; the match to TRBD1 covers 9 bases. V lost 5 bases and J lost 2; bases outside the gene matches: 12. This CDR3 is 16 amino acids long. CDR1 DFQATT and CDR2 SNEGSKA come from the germline V gene (reference sequence). The CDR3, as DNA: TGCAGTGCTTACGCCCAACCGGGACAGGGAAACTATGGCTACACCTTC. Protein: CSAYAQPGQGNYGYTF.

This clonotype showed up many times. The V call is TRBV24-1, the J call TRBJ2-3; a weak D match, TRBD1 (6 bases). The CDR3 extends over 15 amino acids. The V end lost 1 base, the J end lost 6 bases, and 13 bases lay between the germline ends. Germline CDR1 is KGHDR and CDR2 is SFDVKD. The CDR3 DNA reads TGTGCCACCAGTGATTTACAGGGCTCGCTGGATACGCAGTATTTT. Amino acids: CATSDLQGSLDTQYF.

This clonotype was found many times. V gene TRBV4-3 combines with J gene TRBJ1-1; unclear D gene. The CDR3 spans 12 residues. Trimming shortened V by 4 bases and J by 8 bases, and 11 bases separated the two germline ends. Germline V CDR1 and CDR2: LGHNA, YSLEER. CDR3 DNA sequence: TGCGCCAGCAGCCGGGAAGCCTCGGAAGCTTTCTTT. It encodes CASSREASEAFF.

Ten or more counts support this clonotype. V gene TRBV20-1 combines with J gene TRBJ2-1; 12 bases align to TRBD2. The CDR3 length is 15 residues. J gave up 8 bases and V 4 bases, and 9 bases lay outside the gene matches. Germline assignment: CDR1 DFQATT and CDR2 SNEGSKA (reference sequence). DNA of the CDR3: TGCAGTGCTATACTGACTAGCGGGAGAGGCTATGAGCAGTTCTTC. Its protein product is CSAILTSGRGYEQFF.

V usage is TRBV12-3 or TRBV12-4 and J usage is TRBJ2-3; the D is unclear. Trimming pared 3 bases from V and 2 bases from J, leaving 9 bases between. This CDR3 has 14 amino acids. Written as DNA, the CDR3 is TGTGCCAGCAGTTTCCCCCCTTACACAGATACGCAGTATTTT. Protein: CASSFPPYTDTQYF.

This clonotype has a count of ten or more. The V gene is TRBV3-1, the J gene TRBJ1-2, with D unresolved. V lost 1 base and J lost 13, with 13 bases in between. The CDR3 covers 12 residues. Germline assignment: CDR1 LGHDT and CDR2 YNNKEL (reference sequence). CDR3 in amino acids: CASSQGAGPCTF. In nucleotides, the CDR3 is TGTGCCAGCAGCCAAGGTGCAGGTCCCTGCACCTTC. The full variable domain, with the rest looked up from reference TRBV3-1 and TRBJ1-2, is DTAVSQTPKYLVTQMGNDKSIKCEQNLGHDTMYWYKQDSKKFLKIMFSYNNKELIINETVPNRFSPKSPDKAHLNLHINSLELGDSAVYFCASSQGAGPCTFGSGTRLTVV.

This clonotype was found many times. The rearrangement joins TRBV20-1 to TRBJ2-1, with a weak D call TRBD1 (7 bases). Germline V lookup: CDR1 DFQATT, CDR2 SNEGSKA (reference sequence). V dropped 2 bases and J dropped 2 bases, with 19 bases sitting between them. CDR3 length: 17 residues. The CDR3 reads CSARRGGGAVTYNEQFF. The CDR3 DNA is TGCAGTGCTAGACGCGGAGGGGGCGCGGTCACCTACAATGAGCAGTTCTTC.

The sample holds many counts of this clonotype. This chain connects TRBV7-6 to TRBJ2-2; no firm D call. Trimming removed 10 bases from V and 1 base from J, with 10 bases in between. The CDR3 extends over 13 amino acids. CDR1 and CDR2 from the germline V gene are SGHVS and FNYEAQ. CDR3 coding DNA: TGTGCCACCCTTCGAGGGAACACCGGGGAGCTGTTTTTT. It yields the protein CATLRGNTGELFF.

This clonotype was recorded at least ten times. V and J are TRBV9 and TRBJ2-3; D is perhaps TRBD2 (5 bases). V dropped 0 bases and J dropped 5 bases, with 10 bases sitting between them. Germline V gene lookup returns CDR1 SGDLS and CDR2 YYNGEE. The CDR3 totals 14 residues. The CDR3 sequence: CASSVEGLKDTQYF. The CDR3 bases are TGTGCCAGCAGCGTAGAAGGACTTAAAGATACGCAGTATTTT.

Ten or more counts support this clonotype. The chain recombines TRBV28 with TRBJ1-2; D remains unclear. The CDR3 contains 14 residues. Trimming removed 4 bases from V and 4 bases from J, with 13 bases in between. Germline CDR1 reads MDHEN; CDR2 reads SYDVKM. The CDR3 DNA sequence: TGTGCCAGCAGTTCCTCTCTCCTTCCCTATGGCTACACCTTC. The encoded protein is CASSSSLLPYGYTF.

The chain joins TRBV12-3 or TRBV12-4 to TRBJ1-5, with 8 bases aligning to TRBD1. CDR3 length: 14 residues. Losses at the gene ends were 6 bases for V and 6 bases for J; bases not matched to a gene: 7. DNA for the CDR3: TGTGCCAGCAGGGAAGGACAGGGCGGTCAGCCCCAGCATTTT. Residues: CASREGQGGQPQHF.

This sequence joins TRBV5-1 and TRBJ1-2; TRBD1 might be the D (5 bases). The V end was cut by 3 bases, the J end by 0 bases, with 15 bases between. CDR3 length: 16 amino acids. In germline, CDR1 is SGHRS, CDR2 YFSETQ. CDR3 region: CASSSASTVTNYGYTF. The CDR3 DNA sequence: TGCGCCAGCAGCTCGGCCTCGACAGTAACTAACTATGGCTACACCTTC.

As concerns this clonotype: Given a much more abundant clone one base away, this may be a read error. The rearrangement links TRBV5-1 to TRBJ2-1; D remains unclear. Germline values: CDR1 SGHRS, CDR2 YFSETQ. The CDR3 loop spans 14 amino acids. The CDR3 coding sequence is TGCGCCTGCAGCTTGGACGGCGTTTACAATGAGCAGTTCTTC. Encoded protein: CACSLDGVYNEQFF.

This clonotype was observed many times. The genes are TRBV7-2 and TRBJ2-4, with TRBD1 matching 11 bases. V trimming: 3 bases; J trimming: 7 bases; junction bases outside the gene matches: 5. Germline V CDR1 and CDR2: SGHTA, FQGNSA. The length of the CDR3 is 15 residues. The CDR3 DNA reads as TGTGCCAGCAGCTTGACCGGGACAGGGGGGAACATTCAGTACTTC. As protein: CASSLTGTGGNIQYF.

This clonotype was picked up a small number of times. This sequence joins TRBV7-6 and TRBJ1-2, with D possibly matching TRBD1 (6 bases). This CDR3 region has 14 residues. Trimming took 0 bases from V and 6 from J, leaving 11 bases between them. Germline-derived CDR1 and CDR2 are SGHVS and FNYEAQ. The chain's CDR3 is CASSLAQGRDGYTF. The CDR3 DNA reads as TGTGCCAGCAGCTTAGCTCAGGGGCGAGATGGCTACACCTTC.

The chain carries TRBV28 and TRBJ1-1; D unclear. The CDR3 runs to 14 residues. Deletions cut 3 bases from V and 0 bases from J, with 8 bases between. Germline V lookup: CDR1 MDHEN, CDR2 SYDVKM. In DNA form, the CDR3 reads TGTGCCAGCAGTTTCCTCATTGTGAACACTGAAGCTTTCTTT. Translation: CASSFLIVNTEAFF. The entire variable domain, with the rest obtained from reference TRBV28 and TRBJ1-1, is as follows: DVKVTQSSRYLVKRTGEKVFLECVQDMDHENMFWYRQDPGLGLRLIYFSYDVKMKEKGDIPEGYSVSREKKERFSLILESASTNQTSMYLCASSFLIVNTEAFFGQGTRLTVV.

This clonotype occurred many times. The chain links TRBV11-2 to TRBJ2-1; D unresolved. Germline lookup yields CDR1 SGHAT and CDR2 FQNNGV. Trimming left V 3 bases short and J 5 bases short, with 2 bases between. This CDR3 has 11 residues. The DNA for the CDR3 is TGTGCCAGCAGCTTTAACAATGAGCAGTTCTTC. It yields the protein CASSFNNEQFF.

This clonotype was seen repeatedly, ten times or more. This chain joins TRBV12-3 or TRBV12-4 and TRBJ2-1; 10 bases agree with TRBD2. V trimming: 3 bases; J trimming: 12 bases; junction bases outside the gene matches: 8. The CDR3 sequence is 14 residues long. In DNA, the CDR3 is TGTGCCAGCAGTTTCGGCCTAGCGGGGGAGACGCAGTTCTTC. Amino acids: CASSFGLAGETQFF.

Many counts were recorded for this clonotype. The chain is built from TRBV12-3 or TRBV12-4 and TRBJ1-1, with D tentatively TRBD1 (6 bases). V was pared by 6 bases and J by 1 base, with 15 bases between. CDR3 length equals 15 residues. The CDR3 coding sequence is TGTGCCAGCAGCCCGCCGACAGGAGGGAACACTGAAGCTTTCTTT. This encodes CASSPPTGGNTEAFF.

This clonotype was seen a few times. V and J are TRBV10-3 and TRBJ2-1; 7 bases are shared with TRBD1. Trimming at V came to 7 bases and at J to 6 bases, leaving 9 bases not matched to a gene. The CDR3 length is 14 residues. From germline, CDR1 is ENHRY and CDR2 SYGVKD. CDR3 sequence reads: CAIKFRDSGNEQFF. CDR3 nucleotide sequence: TGTGCCATCAAGTTCAGGGACAGCGGCAATGAGCAGTTCTTC.

Regarding this clonotype: This clone may be a read error of a much larger clone one base away. The V gene is TRBV7-9, the J gene TRBJ2-3; 10 nucleotides line up with TRBD1. The germline gives CDR1 SEHNR, CDR2 FQNEAQ (reference sequence). V was clipped by 5 bases and J by 9 bases; unmatched bases: 8. CDR3 length: 14 residues. CDR3 coding DNA: TGTGCCAGCAGCCATTTGACAGGGGGCAGAACGCAGTATTTT. Its translation is CASSHLTGGRTQYF.

This clonotype was found a few times. This chain connects TRBV7-2 to TRBJ1-1, with D possibly being TRBD1 (5 bases). CDR3 length equals 13 residues. Germline V gives CDR1 SGHTA, CDR2 FQGNSA. V shed 5 bases and J shed 6 bases, with 13 bases lying between them. CDR3 coding DNA: TGTGCCAGCAGCGATACGGGACCACCTGAAGCTTTCTTT. Its translation is CASSDTGPPEAFF.

This clonotype was seen at least ten times. The rearrangement joins TRBV29-1 to TRBJ1-2; D perhaps matches TRBD1 (5 bases). CDR1 and CDR2 from the germline V gene are SQVTM and ANQGSEA. The CDR3 has 15 amino acids. Trimming removed 3 bases at V and 4 bases at J, with 18 bases between. In DNA, the CDR3 is TGCAGCGTTGAGTCTGTTCAGGGACCAGGCTATGGCTACACCTTC. Encoded protein: CSVESVQGPGYGYTF.

Comments on this clonotype: A far bigger clonotype differs at one base, so this is likely a read error. The chain employs TRBV6-5 and TRBJ1-1; D gene uncertain. CDR1 is MNHEY and CDR2 is SVGAGI in the germline V gene. Trimming removed 1 base at V and 1 base at J, with 4 bases between. The CDR3 has 13 residues. For the CDR3, the DNA is TGTGCCAGCAGTTACTTGGGGAACACTGAAGCTTTCTTT. This translates into CASSYLGNTEAFF.

V is TRBV5-1 and J is TRBJ2-2, with TRBD1 identical over 7 bases. This CDR3 is built from 13 residues. The V gene end was trimmed by 5 bases and the J gene end by 6 bases; junction bases not matched to a gene: 4. Per the germline V gene, CDR1 is SGHRS and CDR2 is YFSETQ. CDR3 region: CASRQGLSGELFF. The CDR3 nucleotides read TGCGCCAGCAGACAGGGGTTGTCCGGGGAGCTGTTTTTT.

This clonotype was seen ten or more times. The chain combines TRBV6-1 with TRBJ1-6; TRBD1 aligns across 8 bases. The CDR3 totals 15 residues. V shed 0 bases and J 10 bases; nucleotides not matched to a gene: 5. CDR1 is MNHNS and CDR2 is SASEGT in the germline V gene. The CDR3 loop is CASSEADRARSPLHF. DNA of the CDR3: TGTGCCAGCAGTGAAGCGGACAGGGCCCGGTCACCCCTCCACTTT.

This clonotype was observed at least ten times. This chain uses TRBV6-1 with TRBJ2-1, with D possibly TRBD1 on 6 matching bases. The CDR3 has 14 residues. V was trimmed by 6 bases and J by 5 bases, leaving 14 bases between them. Looked up from germline, CDR1 is MNHNS and CDR2 is SASEGT. CDR3 sequence: CASRGASWDNEQFF. CDR3 coding DNA: TGTGCCAGCAGGGGGGCCTCTTGGGACAATGAGCAGTTCTTC.

At least ten counts were recorded for this clonotype. The rearrangement joins TRBV6-2 or TRBV6-3 to TRBJ2-1; no definite D call. Germline V gene lookup returns CDR1 MNHEY and CDR2 SVGEGT. The CDR3 is 13 amino acids. V lost 0 bases to trimming and J lost 6 bases, with 6 bases between them. The CDR3 coding sequence is TGTGCCAGCAGTTACTCGACCAGCAATGAGCAGTTCTTC. This codes for CASSYSTSNEQFF.

Ten or more counts support this clonotype. The rearrangement links TRBV28 to TRBJ1-6, with a possible D match to TRBD1 (5 bases). V was clipped by 1 base and J by 8 bases, with 15 bases between them. CDR3 length: 16 residues. Germline CDR1 is MDHEN and CDR2 is SYDVKM. In nucleotides, the CDR3 is TGTGCCAGCAGTTTATTGGGCAGGGAGGGGTATTCACCCCTCCACTTT. It yields the protein CASSLLGREGYSPLHF.